Given below is one TCR beta chain in context. Assignments of participants to cohorts depended upon their own reported clinical history. The CDR3 has 18 amino acids. Trimming cost V 1 base and J 0 bases, with 16 bases left between them. Per germline, CDR1 MNHEY and CDR2 SVGEGT. This sample was taken from a study of blood T cell repertoires in COVID-19. The assay was immunoSEQ multiplex PCR, and TCRdb's table has in-frame clones only and misses some. The table has under 450,000 clones, 83% seen once. The source material was PBMCs or T cells enriched from blood (not recorded which). This TCR was sampled from a woman in her forties or fifties who had recovered from COVID-19. The rearrangement joins TRBV6-2 or TRBV6-3 to TRBJ2-4, with a possible D match to TRBD2 (6 bases). The CDR3 sequence: CASSYLGTGELAKNIQYF. The CDR3 region has the DNA TGTGCCAGCAGTTACTTGGGTACGGGAGAACTAGCCAAAAACATTCAGTACTTC.